The 4 T cell receptor beta chains presented below share a single source sample, sequenced in a study of OX40 agonist ivuxolimab in advanced cancers. Using immunoSEQ multiplex PCR, the repertoire was profiled, and TCRdb retains in-frame clones only, with some absent. The repertoire consists of about 59,000 clones, with around 85% occurring once and the leading ten covering around 0.76%. Sequencing was performed on CD4+ or CD8+ T cells sorted from blood, taken in a trial of the OX40 agonist ivuxolimab. These receptors were collected from an adult with an advanced solid tumor such as melanoma, head and neck, liver or kidney cancer.

The chain has TRBV29-1 and TRBJ1-1; D is ambiguous. CDR1 is SQVTM and CDR2 is ANQGSEA in the germline V gene. V lost 4 bases, J lost 0 bases, and 12 bases lay in between. CDR3 length: 14 amino acids. The CDR3, as DNA: TGCAGCGTTGGTAACAGCTTTCTGAACACTGAAGCTTTCTTT. It is translated as CSVGNSFLNTEAFF.

The chain employs TRBV18 and TRBJ1-5; D is unresolved. The V end was cut by 3 bases, the J end by 0 bases, with 9 bases between. Looked up from germline, CDR1 is KGHSH and CDR2 is LQKENI. The CDR3 consists of 15 residues. This CDR3 is CASSPNGNSNQPQHF. CDR3 nucleotide sequence: TGTGCCAGCTCACCGAACGGGAATAGCAATCAGCCCCAGCATTTT.

This clone was picked up one time. DNA for the CDR3: TGTGCCATCTCAGCCGGGGCAGTCCAAGAGCAGTACTTC. Translated: CAISAGAVQEQYF. This chain joins TRBV10-3 and TRBJ2-7; possibly TRBD1 or TRBD2 for D (5 bases each). Germline V CDR1 and CDR2: ENHRY, SYGVKD. Deletions cut 8 bases from V and 7 bases from J, with 18 bases between. The CDR3 is 13 amino acids.

This clone appeared a few times. The same CDR3 also results from other DNA sequences found in this sample. This sequence joins TRBV4-3 and TRBJ1-2; D is unresolved. Trimming removed 0 bases at V and 3 bases at J, with 8 bases between. Germline loops: CDR1 LGHNA, CDR2 YSLEER. This CDR3 is built from 14 residues. DNA of the CDR3: TGCGCCAGCAGCCAAGATCTTCGGTACTATGGCTACACCTTC. As protein: CASSQDLRYYGYTF.